The next 10 T cell receptor beta chains were all read from a single sample in a study of human T cells and chemical hapten exposure. Time point of the sample: patch test 1, 2 weeks after DPC sensitization. This sample's treatment: therapeutic diphenylcyclopropenone sensitization with weekly scalp DPC. Unfractionated whole blood was the source from which total RNA was extracted. TCRdb re-analysed the RACE reads in MiXCR, keeping a single row per CDR3 protein. The table has about 52,000 distinct CDR3 sequences, roughly 11% seen once. The source was whole blood, collected in connection with sensitization to the hapten diphenylcyclopropenone (DPC). Receptor source: a woman aged 35 to 49 with alopecia areata. Some clones in this sample may be carry-over from other donors' samples.

This clonotype was picked up a small number of times. The gene calls are TRBV18 and TRBJ2-5, with D hard to call. CDR1 KGHSH and CDR2 LQKENI come from the germline V gene. This CDR3 comprises 15 residues. Trimming removed 3 bases at V and 5 bases at J, with 16 bases between. Here the CDR3 DNA reads TGTGCCAGCTCACCCCCGTCCGGGTCTAGGGAGACCCAGTACTTC. Its translation is CASSPPSGSRETQYF.

This clonotype was seen more than once but under ten times. The chain has TRBV20-1 and TRBJ2-2; no reliable D call. The CDR3 spans 12 residues. Germline lookup yields CDR1 DFQATT and CDR2 SNEGSKA (reference sequence). V lost 0 bases to trimming and J lost 7 bases, with 6 bases between them. The CDR3 DNA sequence: TGCAGTGCTAGAGATCCGGTCGGGGAGCTGTTTTTT. Amino acid sequence: CSARDPVGELFF.

The chain employs TRBV9 and TRBJ2-2, with unresolved D. Germline CDR1 SGDLS, CDR2 YYNGEE. This CDR3 has 15 amino acids. The ends were cut back, 0 bases at V and 7 bases at J, with 13 bases in the middle. CDR3 sequence: CASSVADQKNGELFF. The CDR3 DNA sequence: TGTGCCAGCAGCGTAGCGGACCAAAAGAACGGGGAGCTGTTTTTT.

This clonotype was observed a few times. The gene calls are TRBV10-3 and TRBJ2-3, with 16 nucleotides matching TRBD2. The J segment lost 4 bases and the V segment lost 6 bases, leaving 10 bases of the junction unmatched. CDR1 is ENHRY and CDR2 is SYGVKD in the germline V gene. The CDR3 covers 18 residues. CDR3 sequence: CAIRGTSGGDGPPDTQYF. The CDR3 DNA is TGTGCCATCAGAGGGACTAGCGGGGGGGATGGCCCCCCAGATACGCAGTATTTT.

This clonotype was recorded a few times. This chain links TRBV3-1 with TRBJ2-3; D unclear. The CDR3 spans 14 residues. V lost 0 bases, J lost 3 bases, and 7 bases lay in between. Germline assignment: CDR1 LGHDT and CDR2 YNNKEL (reference sequence). CDR3 nucleotide sequence: TGTGCCAGCAGCCAAGATTCCCGAACAGATACGCAGTATTTT. Translation: CASSQDSRTDTQYF.

The chain employs TRBV7-6 and TRBJ2-5; a weak D match, TRBD2 (5 bases). CDR3 size: 14 residues. Germline CDR1 SGHVS, CDR2 FNYEAQ. V dropped 3 bases and J dropped 4 bases, with 12 bases sitting between them. CDR3 in DNA: TGTGCCAGCAGCTTGGGTAGCGTCGGAGAGACCCAGTACTTC. It is translated as CASSLGSVGETQYF. The entire variable domain, with the rest obtained from reference TRBV7-6 and TRBJ2-5, is as follows: GAGVSQSPRYKVTKRGQDVALRCDPISGHVSLYWYRQALGQGPEFLTYFNYEAQQDKSGLPNDRFSAERPEGSISTLTIQRTEQRDSAMYRCASSLGSVGETQYFGPGTRLLVL.

The rearrangement links TRBV11-3 to TRBJ2-2; tentative D call: TRBD1 (6 bases). Trimming cost V 7 bases and J 5 bases, with 26 bases left between them. The CDR3 loop spans 18 amino acids. Germline CDR1 reads SGHNT; CDR2 reads YENEEA. CDR3 region: CASTPGQPNLAVTGELFF. The CDR3 DNA follows: TGTGCCAGCACCCCAGGACAGCCCAACTTGGCGGTTACCGGGGAGCTGTTTTTT.

The table lists this clonotype with a few counts. The V gene is TRBV10-2, the J gene TRBJ2-2; D is ambiguous. The CDR3 spans 12 residues. CDR1 is WSHSY and CDR2 is SAAADI in the germline V gene. Trimming stripped 4 bases from V and 3 bases from J, with 3 bases between. The CDR3 bases are TGCGCCAGCAGTGTGGACACCGGGGAGCTGTTTTTT. It yields the protein CASSVDTGELFF.

This clonotype was recorded at least ten times. The chain has TRBV29-1 and TRBJ2-2; no definite D call. This CDR3 is 15 amino acids long. Germline CDR1 is SQVTM and CDR2 is ANQGSEA. The germline V and J ends were trimmed by 7 bases and 4 bases, with 19 bases remaining between them. CDR3 loop: CSANSPMGGTGELFF. CDR3 nucleotide sequence: TGCAGCGCTAACTCCCCCATGGGCGGCACCGGGGAGCTGTTTTTT.

This clonotype was recorded a few times. The genes are TRBV6-1 and TRBJ2-1, with D tentatively TRBD1 (7 bases). From germline, CDR1 is MNHNS and CDR2 SASEGT. The CDR3 has 14 residues. V gave up 6 bases and J gave up 5 bases, with 14 bases separating them. CDR3 in DNA: TGTGCCAGCAGGGGGGGACAGTTTAACAATGAGCAGTTCTTC. Translation: CASRGGQFNNEQFF.